Following are 14 T cell receptor beta chains from one sample sequenced in a study of T cells in Graves' hyperthyroidism and ophthalmopathy. Researchers amplified the TCR beta CDR3 regions from RNA transcripts. First-round RT-PCR with HTBI primers amplified the TCR CDR3 region. TCRdb re-derived calls from the multiplex PCR reads in MiXCR, one entry per CDR3 protein. Of about 570,000 distinct CDR3 sequences in the sample, just over 45% were seen once. Sequencing was performed on peripheral blood or thyroid tissue (not recorded which). The receptors were gathered from an adult woman with Graves' disease, either hyperthyroidism or ophthalmopathy (not recorded which).

V gene TRBV9 combines with J gene TRBJ1-2; tentatively, D is TRBD1 (5 bases). This CDR3 contains 16 residues. V was trimmed by 0 bases and J by 4 bases, leaving 16 bases between them. Germline CDR1 reads SGDLS; CDR2 reads YYNGEE. In nucleotides, the CDR3 is TGTGCCAGCAGCGTAGAAGCGTTTGCGGGGCCCTATGGCTACACCTTC. Translated, it gives CASSVEAFAGPYGYTF.

The CDR3 DNA reads as TGTGCCATCAGTGAGTCTCCCACAGTCCCTAACTATGGCTACACCTTC. It is translated as CAISESPTVPNYGYTF. The rearrangement joins TRBV10-3 to TRBJ1-2; D not resolved. V lost 0 bases, J lost 0 bases, and 11 bases lay in between. The length of the CDR3 is 16 residues. Germline V gives CDR1 ENHRY, CDR2 SYGVKD.

The chain couples TRBV6-5 to TRBJ1-2; D unresolved. V was shortened by 4 bases and J by 4 bases, with 10 bases between the two germline ends. This CDR3 is 13 amino acids long. CDR1 is MNHEY and CDR2 is SVGAGI in the germline V gene. The CDR3 region has the DNA TGTGCCAGCAGTTTAGAGAGCAGCTATGGCTACACCTTC. This sequence encodes CASSLESSYGYTF.

This clonotype was found many times. This rearrangement joins TRBV15 to TRBJ2-2, with 10 nucleotides matching TRBD1. V dropped 0 bases and J dropped 1; count of bases not matched to a gene: 8. Germline CDR1 LNHNV, CDR2 YYDKDF (reference sequence). This CDR3 region has 19 residues. CDR3 sequence (DNA): TGTGCCACCAGCAGAGAGGGAGACAGGGGGCCAGGGAACACCGGGGAGCTGTTTTTT. Its translation is CATSREGDRGPGNTGELFF.

This clonotype appeared many times. This chain joins TRBV12-3 or TRBV12-4 and TRBJ1-4; no definite D call. CDR3 length: 15 amino acids. The ends were cut back, 0 bases at V and 2 bases at J, with 7 bases in the middle. Here the CDR3 DNA reads TGTGCCAGCAGTTTAGCTGGGTGGACTAATGAAAAACTGTTTTTT. Translated: CASSLAGWTNEKLFF.

The V gene is TRBV10-3, the J gene TRBJ1-5; tentative D call: TRBD1 (5 bases). The germline V gene has CDR1 ENHRY and CDR2 SYGVKD. V was trimmed by 0 bases and J by 6 bases, leaving 9 bases between them. The CDR3 is made up of 14 amino acids. The CDR3 sequence: CAISESAGRQPQHF. CDR3 DNA sequence: TGTGCCATCAGTGAGTCGGCGGGACGTCAGCCCCAGCATTTT.

The chain couples TRBV2 to TRBJ2-5, with D tentatively TRBD2 (6 bases). V lost 3 bases and J 5 bases, leaving 16 bases between the germline ends. Germline-derived CDR1 and CDR2 are SNHLY and FYNNEI. CDR3 length: 15 residues. CDR3 sequence reads: CASSDGVSGRETQYF. The CDR3 bases are TGTGCCAGCAGTGACGGTGTCAGCGGGCGGGAGACCCAGTACTTC.

The table lists this clonotype with many counts. V gene TRBV7-2 combines with J gene TRBJ2-5, with 10 bases aligning to TRBD2. V shed 0 bases and J 4 bases; nucleotides not matched to a gene: 14. The CDR3 contains 19 residues. The germline V gene encodes CDR1 SGHTA and CDR2 FQGNSA. The CDR3 here is CASSLALASGSHPPETQYF. CDR3 coding DNA: TGTGCCAGCAGCTTAGCGCTGGCTAGCGGGAGCCACCCCCCAGAGACCCAGTACTTC.

In the case of this clonotype: One junction end disagrees with the germline gene, perhaps due to a read error. This rearrangement joins TRBV7-2 to TRBJ1-5; D may be TRBD1 (5 bases). From germline, CDR1 is SGHTA and CDR2 FQGNSA. This CDR3 comprises 9 residues. For the CDR3, the DNA is TGTGCCAGCAGCTTACTTCAGGGTTTT. This gives the protein CASSLLQGF.

On this clonotype itself: A much larger clone differs from this one at a single base, so this may be a read error. The J gene is TRBJ2-5, the V gene TRBV6-2 or TRBV6-3; weak D call: TRBD2 (7 bases). Germline values: CDR1 MNHEY, CDR2 SVGEGT. The CDR3 is 16 amino acids. In DNA form, the CDR3 reads TGTGCCAGCAGTCGTATGGGGGCGGGAGCTGACGAGACCCAGTGCTTC. It yields the protein CASSRMGAGADETQCF.

The V and J genes are TRBV19 and TRBJ1-5; D is ambiguous. Germline loops: CDR1 LNHDA, CDR2 SQIVND (reference sequence). The ends were cut back, 4 bases at V and 2 bases at J, with 18 bases in the middle. The CDR3 consists of 17 residues. The DNA for the CDR3 is TGTGCCAGTAGTACAAGGACGGGAATTTCGGGCAATCAGCCCCAGCATTTT. Its translation: CASSTRTGISGNQPQHF. The whole variable domain, filled in from reference TRBV19 and TRBJ1-5, reads DGGITQSPKYLFRKEGQNVTLSCEQNLNHDAMYWYRQDPGQGLRLIYYSQIVNDFQKGDIAEGYSVSREKKESFPLTVTSAQKNPTAFYLCASSTRTGISGNQPQHFGDGTRLSIL.

Ten or more counts support this clonotype. This chain uses TRBV12-3 or TRBV12-4 with TRBJ1-1; 8 bases are shared with TRBD1. The V gene end was trimmed by 7 bases and the J gene end by 2 bases; junction bases not matched to a gene: 9. This CDR3 comprises 15 residues. Written as DNA, the CDR3 is TGTGCCAGCAAGGACAGGGTGGGTAGTAACACTGAAGCTTTCTTT. Its translation: CASKDRVGSNTEAFF.

This clonotype showed up just a few times. This CDR3 is CSLADSGSGYGYTF. The CDR3 coding sequence is TGCAGCTTGGCCGACTCCGGGAGCGGCTATGGCTACACCTTC. The chain has TRBV29-1 and TRBJ1-2; D is uncertain. V was trimmed by 8 bases and J by 4 bases, leaving 20 bases between them. Germline lookup yields CDR1 SQVTM and CDR2 ANQGSEA. The CDR3 spans 14 residues.

The chain carries TRBV9 and TRBJ2-7, with 8 bases aligning to TRBD1. The CDR3 consists of 13 residues. Germline CDR1 reads SGDLS; CDR2 reads YYNGEE. V trimming: 2 bases; J trimming: 6 bases; junction bases outside the gene matches: 4. CDR3 loop: CASSVGQDPEQYF. In DNA, the CDR3 is TGTGCCAGCAGCGTGGGACAGGACCCCGAGCAGTACTTC.